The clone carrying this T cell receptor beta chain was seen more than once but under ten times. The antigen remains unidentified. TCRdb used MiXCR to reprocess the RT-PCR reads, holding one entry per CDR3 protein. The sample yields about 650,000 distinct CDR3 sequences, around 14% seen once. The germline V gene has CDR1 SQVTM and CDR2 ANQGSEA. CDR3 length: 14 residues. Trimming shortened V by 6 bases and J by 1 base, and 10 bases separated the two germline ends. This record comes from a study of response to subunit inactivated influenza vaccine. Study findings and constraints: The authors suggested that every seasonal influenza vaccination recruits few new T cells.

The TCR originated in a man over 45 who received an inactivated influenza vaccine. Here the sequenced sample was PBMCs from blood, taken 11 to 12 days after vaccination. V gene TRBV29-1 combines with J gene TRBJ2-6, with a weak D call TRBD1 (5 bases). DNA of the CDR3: TGCAGCGTCTCAGGGCCATCTGGGGCCAACGTCCTGACTTTC. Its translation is CSVSGPSGANVLTF.